This T cell receptor (beta chain) was profiled in a study of beta chain features in type 1 diabetes. The authors obtained over 95% purity in all sorted populations. CDR3 length: 15 amino acids. From germline, CDR1 is ENHRY and CDR2 SYGVKD. Trimming removed 2 bases from V and 0 bases from J; junction bases left unmatched: 2. This clone was counted only a few times. Its antigen is not identified. Reverse transcribing all isolated RNA meant expressed TCRB transcripts were sequenced. An average around 3.5 million reads came from naive, central memory and regulatory T cell samples. Clones were read by immunoSEQ multiplex PCR, and TCRdb kept only the in-frame ones, dropping some. Among almost 350,000 clones listed, around 20% were seen once. Study conclusions and caveats: Fewer junction insertions and more nucleotide deletions appeared in type 1 diabetes patients. Moderate but significant shortening of TCRB CDR3s was recorded in all four CD4+ subsets from Type 1 diabetes patients.

The TCR was taken from a woman aged 18 to 35 in good health. Sequencing was performed on naive CD4+ T cells from blood. The chain couples TRBV10-3 to TRBJ2-7, with TRBD2 identical over 9 bases. The CDR3 nucleotides read TGTGCCATCAGTGAGGGCGGGAGGGTCTCCTACGAGCAGTACTTC. Translation gives CAISEGGRVSYEQYF.